This T cell receptor beta chain was obtained from a study of neurological immune-mediated disorders. The sample's time point: longitudinal time-point 3. Libraries used 2 million unsorted PBMCs kept frozen in RNAlater. This clonotype has a count of ten or more. The antigen is unknown. General study points: In HTLV-1-associated myelopathy, TCR clonal expansion was greatest, whereas multiple sclerosis had the least, falling below healthy controls. Private repertoires in all groups were suggested by the finding that expanded clones across subjects shared no CDR3 amino acid sequences.

5'RACE employing 10-nucleotide random UMIs yielded the cDNA. TCRdb re-called the 5' RACE reads with MiXCR, one entry per CDR3 protein. This table has some 43,000 distinct CDR3 sequences, approximately 11% appearing once. CDR1 and CDR2 from the germline V gene are DFQATT and SNEGSKA (reference sequence). The trim removed 0 bases at V and 4 bases at J, leaving 4 bases unmatched. CDR3 length: 15 residues. This sequence originates from a male donor with HTLV-1-associated myelopathy (HAM/TSP). Sequenced: PBMCs. The chain uses TRBV20-1 and TRBJ2-3; 10 nucleotides line up with TRBD2. The CDR3 sequence is CSARDTSGEADTQYF. For the CDR3, the DNA is TGCAGTGCTAGAGATACTAGCGGGGAAGCAGATACGCAGTATTTT.